The text below deals with one TCR beta chain. Antigen specificity is unknown. This sample stems from a study of cytomegalovirus exposure and HLA in healthy donors. V gave up 3 bases and J gave up 0 bases, with 18 bases separating them. This CDR3 spans 17 amino acids. Germline V gives CDR1 ENHRY, CDR2 SYGVKD. Clones were read by immunoSEQ multiplex PCR, and TCRdb kept only the in-frame ones, dropping some. The data contain 150,000 to 250,000 clones, about 81% of them singletons. Study-level findings and limits: For cytomegalovirus status, the classifier reportedly gave diagnoses with high specificity and sensitivity.

Source material: PBMCs. This TCR was recovered from a woman younger than 45 in good health and CMV-seronegative. The chain combines TRBV10-3 with TRBJ2-7, with a possible D match to TRBD2 (5 bases). CDR3: CAISDNRKRNSSYEQYF. The CDR3 DNA reads as TGTGCCATCAGTGATAATAGGAAGCGGAACAGCTCCTACGAGCAGTACTTC.